The T cell receptor beta chain under discussion was sequenced for a study of tumor-infiltrating lymphocytes in primary liver carcinoma. Study overall: Tumor staging was T1-T3 N0M0; sizes spanned about 4.2 to 11 cm across.

A primer matching the constant region was used to make TCR beta cDNA from approximately 500 ng of total RNA. Generation of the TCR beta libraries relied on three nested multiplex PCR rounds using slightly modified ARM-PCR. Researchers ran the first two PCR rounds for roughly 11 cycles each with TRBV1-TRBV30 forward primers and a C-beta reverse primer. Using its own MiXCR run on the multiplex PCR reads, TCRdb lists one record per CDR3 protein. The table records around 210,000 distinct CDR3 sequences, 65% of them present only once. Unsorted whole blood yielded the blood RNA, and germline DNA was also extracted. In its sample, this clonotype was seen many times. The V end lost 2 bases, the J end lost 3 bases, and 7 bases lay between the germline ends. CDR3 length: 13 amino acids. Per the germline V gene, CDR1 is LGHNT and CDR2 is FRNRAP.

The source is a woman aged 55-70 years with primary liver carcinoma and hepatitis B virus infection. Material for sequencing was peripheral blood. The J gene is TRBJ1-1, the V gene TRBV12-5; D is unclear. CDR3 in amino acids: CASGLNGYTEAFF. The CDR3 coding sequence is TGTGCTAGTGGTTTGAATGGATACACTGAAGCTTTCTTT.